Here is one T cell receptor beta chain with its context. Participants had their cohort set by participant-reported clinical history. The sample belongs to a study of blood T cell repertoires in COVID-19. About the research overall: The samples span acute and convalescent COVID-19 from the United States, Italy and Spain.

Sequencing used immunoSEQ multiplex PCR; TCRdb keeps in-frame clones, though not all of them. This table has around 160,000 clones, roughly 87% appearing once. Sample: PBMCs or T cells enriched from blood (not recorded which). The origin of this receptor is a man aged 45 to 65 who had recovered from COVID-19.

The CDR3 protein is CASSHAGKETQYF. CDR3 DNA sequence: TGTGCCAGCAGTCATGCCGGTAAAGAGACCCAGTACTTC. The J gene is TRBJ2-5, the V gene TRBV27; D ambiguous. Per the germline V gene, CDR1 is MNHEY and CDR2 is SMNVEV (reference sequence). There are 13 residues in the CDR3. V gave up 5 bases and J gave up 3 bases, with 10 bases separating them.